A selection of T cell receptor beta chains follows, all from one sample in a study of identical twins. TCRdb re-analysed the 5' RACE reads in MiXCR, keeping a single row per CDR3 protein. Of roughly 630,000 distinct CDR3 sequences in the sample, around 7.4% were seen once. The same sample was also studied in work on yellow fever vaccine responses in identical twins.

Material for sequencing was PBMCs. All receptors derive from a woman aged 18-29 years in good health. Each CDR3 is given with its conserved first and last residue. D genes are given only for firm matches. Expanded clones get a size class; other rows say once, few or many, or leave the size out.

>.|.|TRBJ1-1|TRBV29-1
TGCAGCGTTGCGCGGGACACCGGTTTGGGGACTGAAGCTTTCTTT
CSVARDTGLGTEAFF
>TRBD1|many|TRBJ2-2|TRBV28
TGTGCCAGCAGTTCCCTGTGGACAGGACGCATCGGAACCGGGGAGCTGTTTTTT
CASSSLWTGRIGTGELFF
>TRBD2|many|TRBJ2-5|TRBV3-1
TGTGCCAGCAGCCAAGGGCTAGCGGGCTATGAGACCCAGTACTTC
CASSQGLAGYETQYF
>TRBD2|many|TRBJ2-3|TRBV27
TGTGCCAGCAGACTAGCGGGAGGTTCCGCAGATACGCAGTATTTT
CASRLAGGSADTQYF
>TRBD1|many|TRBJ1-2|TRBV12-3/TRBV12-4
TGTGCCAGCACCCCGGGACAGGGGGCTTATGGCTACACCTTC
CASTPGQGAYGYTF
>TRBD2|many|TRBJ2-1|TRBV6-1
TGTGCCAGCAGTGACCCGGGACTAGTATTTTATGAGCAGTTCTTC
CASSDPGLVFYEQFF
>TRBD2|many|TRBJ2-2|TRBV3-1
TGTGCCAGCAGCCAACGACTAGCCATCACCGGGGAGCTGTTTTTT
CASSQRLAITGELFF
>TRBD1|few|TRBJ2-1|TRBV5-1
TGCGCCAGCAGCTACCAGGGGGCGGTTGGCCGATTAGATGAGCAGTTCTTC
CASSYQGAVGRLDEQFF
>TRBD1|many|TRBJ1-2|TRBV5-1
TGCGCCAGCAGCGGCCAGGGACAGGGTGGCTATGGCTACACCTTC
CASSGQGQGGYGYTF
>.|many|TRBJ2-3|TRBV5-1
TGCGCCAGCAGCCCCCTCAAGGCCACAGATACGCAGTATTTT
CASSPLKATDTQYF
>.|few|TRBJ1-1|TRBV20-1
TGCAGTGCCCACCTTGGGACACCGAACACTGAAGCTTTCTTT
CSAHLGTPNTEAFF
>TRBD2|many|TRBJ2-1|TRBV6-5
TGTGCCAGCAGTTACCTAGCGGGGTTTAGCTCCTACAATGAGCAGTTCTTC
CASSYLAGFSSYNEQFF
>.|few|TRBJ1-6|TRBV20-1
TGCAGTGCTAGAGACGCGACGGTGGCCAGCTCTAATAATTCACCCCTCCACTTT
CSARDATVASSNNSPLHF
>.|.|TRBJ2-5|TRBV20-1
TGCAGTGCTCCCGGGACCCAGCCAGACGCCCACGCAGAGACCCAGTACTTC
CSAPGTQPDAHAETQYF
>.|.|TRBJ2-2|TRBV29-1
TGCAGCGTTGAAGCGGAGGGGACAACCGGGGAGCTGTTTTTT
CSVEAEGTTGELFF
>.|many|TRBJ1-1|TRBV4-2
TGTGCCAGCAGCGAATCCCGAACATCCGGCTCTGAAGCTTTCTTT
CASSESRTSGSEAFF
>TRBD1|.|TRBJ2-6|TRBV6-1
TGTGCCAGCTCTAAAAGGGGGCTTGGGGCCAACGTCCTGACTTTC
CASSKRGLGANVLTF
>TRBD1|many|TRBJ2-3|TRBV5-8
TGTGCCAGCAGCTTGGAAAACAGGGGAACAGATACGCAGTATTTT
CASSLENRGTDTQYF
>TRBD1|few|TRBJ2-1|TRBV28
TGTGCCAGCAGCAATACCGGGACAGACTACAATGAGCAGTTCTTC
CASSNTGTDYNEQFF
>.|.|TRBJ1-2|TRBV3-1
TGTGCCAGCAGCCAAGATACAGAAAACTATGGCTACACCTTC
CASSQDTENYGYTF
>TRBD1|many|TRBJ1-5|TRBV10-3
TGTGCCATCAGTGAGGTCCCCCGTTGGACAGGGGGCGAGGTTGGCAATCAGCCCCAGCATTTT
CAISEVPRWTGGEVGNQPQHF
>.|few|TRBJ1-4|TRBV7-6
TGTGCCAGCAGCTTAGCCCCACGCGCAACTAATGAAAAACTGTTTTTT
CASSLAPRATNEKLFF
>.|few|TRBJ1-1|TRBV20-1
TGCAGTGCTCCAGGGCTTCGGGTCACTGAAGCTTTCTTT
CSAPGLRVTEAFF
>TRBD2|.|TRBJ2-5|TRBV13
TGTGCCAGCGGGGCTAGCGGGAGAGAGACCCAGTACTTC
CASGASGRETQYF